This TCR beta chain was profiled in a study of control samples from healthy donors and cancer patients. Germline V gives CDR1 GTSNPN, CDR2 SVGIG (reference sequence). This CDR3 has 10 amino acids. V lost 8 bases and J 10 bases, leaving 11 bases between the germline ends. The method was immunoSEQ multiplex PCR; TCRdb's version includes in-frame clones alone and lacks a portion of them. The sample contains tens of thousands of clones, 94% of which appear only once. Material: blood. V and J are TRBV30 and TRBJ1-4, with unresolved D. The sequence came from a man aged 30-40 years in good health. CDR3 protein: CAVQVVKLFF. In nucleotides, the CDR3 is TGTGCCGTTCAGGTTGTAAAACTGTTTTTT.